The entry below gives a single T cell receptor (beta chain) sequence along with its context. What it binds is unknown. The same CDR3 is also encoded by other DNA sequences in this sample. The data were taken from a study of cytomegalovirus exposure and HLA in healthy donors. Study context: An early release of data contained approximately 85 million unique TCRs, which came from HLA-typed donors. Regarding the study as a whole: A later analysis showed HLA-associated TCR beta chains outstripping equally common others in clonal expansion.

The PCR made use of 60 Vbeta and 13 Jbeta primers. Using immunoSEQ multiplex PCR, the repertoire was profiled, and TCRdb retains in-frame clones only, with some absent. The sample yields hundreds of thousands of clones, 70% to 85% seen once. This TCR came from a woman aged 40 to 55 in good health and CMV-seronegative. Sequences were obtained from PBMCs.

The CDR3 sequence: CASSSGNSPLHF. The CDR3 DNA reads TGTGCCAGCAGTTCAGGGAATTCACCCCTCCACTTT. The rearrangement joins TRBV7-3 to TRBJ1-6, with D perhaps TRBD1 (5 bases). Germline V lookup: CDR1 SGHTA, CDR2 FQGTGA. CDR3 length equals 12 residues. The V end was cut by 6 bases, the J end by 7 bases, with 7 bases between. The whole variable domain, remainder taken from reference TRBV7-3 and TRBJ1-6, is GAGVSQTPSNKVTEKGKYVELRCDPISGHTALYWYRQSLGQGPEFLIYFQGTGAADDSGLPNDRFFAVRPEGSVSTLKIQRTERGDSAVYLCASSSGNSPLHFGNGTRLTVT.